Here is one TCR beta chain with its context. The antigen is unknown. These data come from a study of T cell responses to AZD1222 COVID-19 vaccine. Study findings and constraints: Dominant at 160-218 and 743-854, vaccine-associated CD4 TCRs also spanned spike. Spike-specific TCR breadth and depth were elevated following two AZD1222 doses. The peak T cell response came first, and repertoires were sampled only after it. Mostly white British, mostly female donors; authors suggested clonal diversity may be underestimated.

Germline V gives CDR1 SGDLS, CDR2 YYNGEE. Trimming at V came to 4 bases and at J to 7 bases, leaving 26 bases not matched to a gene. The CDR3 is 20 amino acids. Profiled with immunoSEQ multiplex PCR; TCRdb holds only in-frame clones, not every one. The repertoire holds 95,000 to 150,000 clones, with 70% to 90% as singletons. This clonotype originated in an adult in good health. The V call is TRBV9, the J call TRBJ1-2, with 9 bases identical to TRBD1. The sample in question was peripheral blood, obtained on day 0 of AZD1222 vaccination. The CDR3 sequence: CASSSPVRPGTGLLDPGYTF. The CDR3 region has the DNA TGTGCCAGCAGCAGTCCCGTCCGTCCCGGGACAGGGCTACTGGACCCTGGCTACACCTTC.